The text below deals with one TCR beta chain. Its cognate antigen is unknown. A clone one base away is much larger, so this may be a read error. The entry originates in a study of CD8+CD57+ T cells in acquired aplastic anemia. Study in general: Sorted CD4+ and CD8+ cell DNA averaged around 3 ug. Overall study findings and caveats: Both patients and controls carried the same twenty-nine CD8+ CDR3 sequences.

Previously, flow cytometry had revealed CD8+CD57+ cell expansion in the patients chosen for sequencing. Trimming took 7 bases from V and 5 from J, leaving 20 bases between them. The CDR3 covers 15 residues. Genomic DNA constituted the template upon which TCR beta VDJ and CDR3 profiling was performed. TCRdb redid the calling of the reads with MiXCR, one entry per CDR3 protein. The sample carries over 150,000 distinct CDR3 sequences, 45% to 55% recorded once. Sequencing was performed on sorted CD4+, CD8+, or CD8+CD57+ T cells (not recorded which) from PBMCs. The origin of this receptor is a human donor with aplastic anemia. The chain joins TRBV12-3 or TRBV12-4 to TRBJ1-1, with D hard to call. The CDR3 spells CASTETSVVATEAFF. The CDR3 bases are TGTGCCAGCACCGAAACGTCGGTAGTCGCGACTGAAGCTTTCTTT.